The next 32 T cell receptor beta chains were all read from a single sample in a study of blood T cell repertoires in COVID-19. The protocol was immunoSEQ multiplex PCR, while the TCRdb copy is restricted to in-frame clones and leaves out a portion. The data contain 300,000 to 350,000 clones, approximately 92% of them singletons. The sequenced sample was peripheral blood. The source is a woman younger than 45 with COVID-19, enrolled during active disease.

CDR3 in amino acids: CASSLDPQRYNEQFF. The CDR3 DNA sequence: TGTGCCAGCAGCTTAGACCCGCAGCGGTACAATGAGCAGTTCTTC. The chain couples TRBV11-2 to TRBJ2-1, with a tentative D call TRBD2 (5 bases). The V gene lost 0 bases and the J gene lost 4 bases, with 10 bases spanning the gap. CDR1 is SGHAT and CDR2 is FQNNGV in the germline V gene. The CDR3 has 15 amino acids.

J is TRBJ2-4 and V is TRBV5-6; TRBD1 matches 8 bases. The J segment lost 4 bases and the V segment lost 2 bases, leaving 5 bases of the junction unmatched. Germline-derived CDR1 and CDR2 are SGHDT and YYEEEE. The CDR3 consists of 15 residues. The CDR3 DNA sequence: TGTGCCAGCAGCTTTCTACAGGGGGATAAAAACATTCAGTACTTC. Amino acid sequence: CASSFLQGDKNIQYF.

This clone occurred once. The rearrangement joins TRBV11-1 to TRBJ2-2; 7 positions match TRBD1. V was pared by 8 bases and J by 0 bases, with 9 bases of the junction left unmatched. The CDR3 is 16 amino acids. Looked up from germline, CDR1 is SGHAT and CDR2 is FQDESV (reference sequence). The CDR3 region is CASGLTGTANTGELFF. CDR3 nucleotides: TGTGCCAGCGGATTAACCGGGACAGCGAACACCGGGGAGCTGTTTTTT.

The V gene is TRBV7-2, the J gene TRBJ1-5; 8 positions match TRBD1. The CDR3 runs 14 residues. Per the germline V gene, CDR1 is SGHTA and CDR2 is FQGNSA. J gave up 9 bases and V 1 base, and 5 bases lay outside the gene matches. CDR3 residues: CASSLVRTGTPQHF. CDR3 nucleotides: TGTGCCAGCAGCTTAGTGCGGACAGGGACGCCCCAGCATTTT.

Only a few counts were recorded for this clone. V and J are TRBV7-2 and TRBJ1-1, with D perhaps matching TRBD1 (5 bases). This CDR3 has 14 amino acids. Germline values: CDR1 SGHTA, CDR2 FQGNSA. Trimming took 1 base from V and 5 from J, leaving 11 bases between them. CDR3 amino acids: CASSLVGGGTEAFF. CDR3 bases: TGTGCCAGCAGCTTAGTTGGGGGAGGGACTGAAGCTTTCTTT.

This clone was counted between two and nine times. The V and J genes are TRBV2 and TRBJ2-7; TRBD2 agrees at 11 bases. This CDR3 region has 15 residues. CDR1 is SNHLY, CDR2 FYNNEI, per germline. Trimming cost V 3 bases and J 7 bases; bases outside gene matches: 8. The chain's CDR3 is CASSESTSGIVEQYF. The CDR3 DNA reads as TGTGCCAGCAGTGAGTCGACTAGCGGGATAGTGGAGCAGTACTTC.

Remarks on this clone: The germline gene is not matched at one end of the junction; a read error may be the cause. The chain's CDR3 is CASTLTGKGTEAFF. CDR3 nucleotides: TGTGCCAGCACCTTAACGGGGAAAGGCACTGAAGCTTTCTTT. The chain employs TRBV13 and TRBJ1-1; the D is unclear. The germline gives CDR1 PRHDT, CDR2 FYEKMQ (reference sequence). The CDR3 runs to 14 residues.

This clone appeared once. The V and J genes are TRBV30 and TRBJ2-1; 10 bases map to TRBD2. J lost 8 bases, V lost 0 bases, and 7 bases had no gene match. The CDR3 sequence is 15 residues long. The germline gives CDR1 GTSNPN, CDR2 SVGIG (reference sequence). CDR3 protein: CAWSVASGSLDEQFF. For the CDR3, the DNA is TGTGCCTGGAGTGTAGCTAGCGGGAGTTTGGATGAGCAGTTCTTC.

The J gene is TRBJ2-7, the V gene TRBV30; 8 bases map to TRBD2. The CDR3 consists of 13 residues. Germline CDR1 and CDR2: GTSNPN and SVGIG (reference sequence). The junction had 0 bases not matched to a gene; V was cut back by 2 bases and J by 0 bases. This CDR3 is CAWSSGGSYEQYF. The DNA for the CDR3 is TGTGCCTGGAGTAGCGGGGGCTCCTACGAGCAGTACTTC.

The CDR3 loop reads CASSSSNSPLHF. In DNA, the CDR3 is TGTGCCAGCAGCTCTTCTAATTCACCCCTCCACTTT. The rearrangement uses TRBV9 and TRBJ1-6; D uncertain. Between the trimmed V and J ends, which lost 4 bases and 6 bases, there was a span of 5 bases. CDR3 length: 12 residues. Looked up from germline, CDR1 is SGDLS and CDR2 is YYNGEE.

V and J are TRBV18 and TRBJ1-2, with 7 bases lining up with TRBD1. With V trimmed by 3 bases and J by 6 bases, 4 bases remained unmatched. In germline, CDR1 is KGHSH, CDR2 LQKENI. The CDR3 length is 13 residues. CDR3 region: CASSPDGTDGYTF. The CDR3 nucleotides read TGTGCCAGCTCACCCGACGGGACAGATGGCTACACCTTC.

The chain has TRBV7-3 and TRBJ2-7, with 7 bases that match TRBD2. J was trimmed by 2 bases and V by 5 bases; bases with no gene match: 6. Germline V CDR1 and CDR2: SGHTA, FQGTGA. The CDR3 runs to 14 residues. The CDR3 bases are TGTGCCAGCAGCCGGAGGGAGGGGCCCTACGAGCAGTACTTC. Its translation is CASSRREGPYEQYF.

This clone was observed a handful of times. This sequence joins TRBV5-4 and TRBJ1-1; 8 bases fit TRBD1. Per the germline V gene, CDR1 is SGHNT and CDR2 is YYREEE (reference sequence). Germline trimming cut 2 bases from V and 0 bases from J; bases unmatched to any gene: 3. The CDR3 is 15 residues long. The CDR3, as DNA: TGTGCCAGCAGCTTAAACAGGGGGGTGAACACTGAAGCTTTCTTT. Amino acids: CASSLNRGVNTEAFF. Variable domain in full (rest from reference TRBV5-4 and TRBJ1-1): ETGVTQSPTHLIKTRGQQVTLRCSSQSGHNTVSWYQQALGQGPQFIFQYYREEENGRGNFPPRFSGLQFPNYSSELNVNALELDDSALYLCASSLNRGVNTEAFFGQGTRLTVV.

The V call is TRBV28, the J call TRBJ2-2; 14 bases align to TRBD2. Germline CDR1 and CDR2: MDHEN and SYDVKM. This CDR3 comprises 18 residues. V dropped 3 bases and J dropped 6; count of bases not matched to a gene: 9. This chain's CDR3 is CASSFNGLAGGRAGELFF. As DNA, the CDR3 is TGTGCCAGCAGTTTCAATGGACTAGCGGGAGGTAGGGCCGGGGAGCTGTTTTTT.

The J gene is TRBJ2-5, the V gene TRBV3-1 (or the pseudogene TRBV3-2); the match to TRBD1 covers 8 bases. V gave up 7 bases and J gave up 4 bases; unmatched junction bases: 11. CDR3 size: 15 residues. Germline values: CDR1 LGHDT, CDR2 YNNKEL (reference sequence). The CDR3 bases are TGTGCCAGCACCCTTAGACAGGGGAGAGGAGAGACCCAGTACTTC. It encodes CASTLRQGRGETQYF.

The CDR3 DNA is TGTGCCAGCAGTTTATCCACATTCGCCCCTGAAGCTTTCTTT. It is translated as CASSLSTFAPEAFF. This chain connects TRBV27 to TRBJ1-1; D is ambiguous. V lost 0 bases and J lost 6, with 11 bases in between. The V gene's germline CDR1 is MNHEY and CDR2 SMNVEV (reference sequence). The CDR3 runs to 14 residues.

Written as DNA, the CDR3 is TGTGCCAGCAGCTTGGGGGGAGGTATAGGCAATCAGCCCCAGCATTTT. Residues: CASSLGGGIGNQPQHF. The J gene is TRBJ1-5, the V gene TRBV5-6, with unresolved D. The CDR3 loop spans 16 amino acids. V was clipped by 0 bases and J by 2 bases, with 12 bases between them. The germline CDR1 and CDR2 sequences are SGHDT and YYEEEE.

The CDR3 sequence is CASSLGLADPRWYF. The CDR3 DNA reads TGTGCCAGCAGCCTCGGACTAGCGGACCCGAGATGGTACTTC. The chain couples TRBV7-2 to TRBJ2-5; 10 bases are a match to TRBD2. J was trimmed by 13 bases and V by 5 bases; bases with no gene match: 13. The CDR3 spans 14 residues. CDR1 is SGHTA and CDR2 is FQGNSA in the germline V gene.

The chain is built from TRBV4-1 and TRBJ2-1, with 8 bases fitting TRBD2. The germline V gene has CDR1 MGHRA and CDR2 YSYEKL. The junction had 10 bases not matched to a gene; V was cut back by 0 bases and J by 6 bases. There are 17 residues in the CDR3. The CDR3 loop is CASSQEEGGRRGNEQFF. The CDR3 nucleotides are TGCGCCAGCAGCCAAGAAGAAGGCGGGAGGAGGGGCAATGAGCAGTTCTTC.

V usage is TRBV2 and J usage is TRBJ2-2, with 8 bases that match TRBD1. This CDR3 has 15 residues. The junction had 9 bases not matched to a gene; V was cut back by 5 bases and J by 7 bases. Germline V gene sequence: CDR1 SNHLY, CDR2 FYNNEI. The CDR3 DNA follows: TGTGCCAGCAGTCTAGTCGCAGGGGGCAGCGGGGAGCTGTTTTTT. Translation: CASSLVAGGSGELFF.

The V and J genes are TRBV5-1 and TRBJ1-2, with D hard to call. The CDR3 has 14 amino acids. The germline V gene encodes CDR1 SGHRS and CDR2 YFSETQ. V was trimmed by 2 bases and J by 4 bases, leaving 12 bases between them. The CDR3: CASSLLASAYGYTF. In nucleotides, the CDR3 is TGCGCCAGCAGCTTACTAGCCAGCGCCTATGGCTACACCTTC. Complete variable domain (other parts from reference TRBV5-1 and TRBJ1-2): KAGVTQTPRYLIKTRGQQVTLSCSPISGHRSVSWYQQTPGQGLQFLFEYFSETQRNKGNFPGRFSGRQFSNSRSEMNVSTLELGDSALYLCASSLLASAYGYTFGSGTRLTVV.

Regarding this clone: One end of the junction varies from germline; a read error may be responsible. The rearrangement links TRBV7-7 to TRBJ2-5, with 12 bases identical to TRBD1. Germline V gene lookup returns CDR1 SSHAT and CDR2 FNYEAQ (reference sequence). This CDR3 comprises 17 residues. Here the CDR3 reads CASSSLPGQGAGETQYF. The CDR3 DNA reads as TGTGCTAGCAGCTCCCTACCGGGACAGGGGGCAGGGGAGACCCAGTACTTC. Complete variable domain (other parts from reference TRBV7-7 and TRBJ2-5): GAGVSQSPRYKVTKRGQDVTLRCDPISSHATLYWYQQALGQGPEFLTYFNYEAQPDKSGLPSDRFSAERPEGSISTLTIQRTEQRDSAMYRCASSSLPGQGAGETQYFGPGTRLLVL.

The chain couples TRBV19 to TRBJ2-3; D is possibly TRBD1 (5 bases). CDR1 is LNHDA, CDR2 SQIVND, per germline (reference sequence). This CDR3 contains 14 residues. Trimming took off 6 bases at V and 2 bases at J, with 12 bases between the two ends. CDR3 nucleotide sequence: TGTGCCAGTAGCCTGACAGTGAACACAGATACGCAGTATTTT. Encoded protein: CASSLTVNTDTQYF. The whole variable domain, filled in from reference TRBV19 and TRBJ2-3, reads DGGITQSPKYLFRKEGQNVTLSCEQNLNHDAMYWYRQDPGQGLRLIYYSQIVNDFQKGDIAEGYSVSREKKESFPLTVTSAQKNPTAFYLCASSLTVNTDTQYFGPGTRLTVL.

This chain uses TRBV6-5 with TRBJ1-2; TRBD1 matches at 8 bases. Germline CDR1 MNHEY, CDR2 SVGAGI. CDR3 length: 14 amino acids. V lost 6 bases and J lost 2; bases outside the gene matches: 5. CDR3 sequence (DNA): TGTGCCAGCAGCAAGGACAGGGTGAACTATGGCTACACCTTC. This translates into CASSKDRVNYGYTF.

The CDR3 coding sequence is TGTGCCAGTAGTATAAGACAGAACTATGGCTACACCTTC. Translated: CASSIRQNYGYTF. The chain combines TRBV19 with TRBJ1-2, with a weak D call TRBD1 (5 bases). The germline gives CDR1 LNHDA, CDR2 SQIVND (reference sequence). This CDR3 region has 13 residues. Trimming took off 2 bases at V and 2 bases at J, with 6 bases between the two ends.

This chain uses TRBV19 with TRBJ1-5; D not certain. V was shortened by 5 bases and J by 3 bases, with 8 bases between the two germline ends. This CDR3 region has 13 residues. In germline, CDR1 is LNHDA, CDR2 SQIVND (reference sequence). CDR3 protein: CASSYRDNQPQHF. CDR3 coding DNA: TGTGCCAGTAGTTACCGGGACAATCAGCCCCAGCATTTT.

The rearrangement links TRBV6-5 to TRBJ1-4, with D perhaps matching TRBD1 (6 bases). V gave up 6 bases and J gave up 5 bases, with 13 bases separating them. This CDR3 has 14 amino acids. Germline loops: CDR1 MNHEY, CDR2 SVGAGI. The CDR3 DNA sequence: TGTGCCAGCAGGAGGACAGACCAGAATGAAAAACTGTTTTTT. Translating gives CASRRTDQNEKLFF.

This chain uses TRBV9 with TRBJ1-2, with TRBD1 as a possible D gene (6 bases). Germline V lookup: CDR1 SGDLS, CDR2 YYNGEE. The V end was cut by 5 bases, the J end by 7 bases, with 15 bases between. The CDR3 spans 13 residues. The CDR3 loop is CASSVAGVVGYTF. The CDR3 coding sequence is TGTGCCAGCAGTGTGGCAGGGGTGGTTGGCTACACCTTC.

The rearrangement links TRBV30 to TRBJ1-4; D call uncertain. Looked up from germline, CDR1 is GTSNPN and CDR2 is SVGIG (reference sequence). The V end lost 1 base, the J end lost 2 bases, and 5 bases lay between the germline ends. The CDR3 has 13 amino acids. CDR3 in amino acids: CAWSGLTNEKLFF. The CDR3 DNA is TGTGCCTGGAGTGGGCTGACTAATGAAAAACTGTTTTTT.

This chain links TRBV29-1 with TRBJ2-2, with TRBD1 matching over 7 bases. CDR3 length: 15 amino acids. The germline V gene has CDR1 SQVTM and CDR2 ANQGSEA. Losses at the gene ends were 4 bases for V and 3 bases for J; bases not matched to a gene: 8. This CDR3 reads CSVGGWDRDTGELFF. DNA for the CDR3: TGCAGCGTTGGAGGTTGGGACAGAGACACCGGGGAGCTGTTTTTT.

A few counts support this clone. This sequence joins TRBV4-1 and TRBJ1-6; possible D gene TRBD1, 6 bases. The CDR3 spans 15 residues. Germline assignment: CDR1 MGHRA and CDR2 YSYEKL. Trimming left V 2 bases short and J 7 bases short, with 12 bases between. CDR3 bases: TGCGCCAGCAGCCAACGGACAGCCCAGAATTCACCCCTCCACTTT. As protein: CASSQRTAQNSPLHF.

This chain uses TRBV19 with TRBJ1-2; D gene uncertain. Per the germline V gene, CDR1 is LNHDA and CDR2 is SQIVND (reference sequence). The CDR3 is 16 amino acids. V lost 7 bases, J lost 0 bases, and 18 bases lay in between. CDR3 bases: TGTGCCAGTACCACCACTCGGAGGATAGCTAACTATGGCTACACCTTC. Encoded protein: CASTTTRRIANYGYTF.